This T cell receptor (beta chain) originates from a study of T-cell reconstitution after alpha-beta-depleted transplantation in children. Preparation of the TCRbeta library was carried out with unique molecular identifiers. TCRdb re-called the PCR reads through MiXCR, storing one row per CDR3 protein. The sample has about 980,000 distinct CDR3 sequences; around 30% are singletons. This clonotype was counted a single time. CDR1 is SGHVS and CDR2 is FQNEAQ in the germline V gene. The CDR3 is made up of 15 amino acids. Losses at the gene ends were 8 bases for V and 2 bases for J; bases not matched to a gene: 9.

The sequence came from a boy less than two years old who had a stem cell transplant for SCID, so the T cells may come from the graft donor. The specimen comprised PBMCs, mostly from graft donor cells, sampled 360 days after TCRalphabeta/CD19-depleted stem cell transplant. The chain couples TRBV7-8 to TRBJ2-3; TRBD2 aligns across 8 bases. The CDR3 spells CASLRGSGVTDTQYF. The CDR3, as DNA: TGTGCCAGCCTCAGGGGTAGCGGGGTCACAGATACGCAGTATTTT.